This T cell receptor beta chain was obtained from a study of cytomegalovirus exposure and HLA in healthy donors. The study, taken as a whole, reports: The availability of immune exposure information extended only to CMV serostatus. In an earlier analysis, in some 500 donors, most V segments appeared productive either ~90% or ~30% of the time. Common viral pathogens were later found to be apparently linked to several of the most significant clusters.

The CDR3 runs to 12 residues. Germline loops: CDR1 SEHNR, CDR2 FQNEAQ (reference sequence). PCR primers comprised 60 Vbeta and 13 Jbeta primers. Sequencing used immunoSEQ multiplex PCR; TCRdb keeps in-frame clones, though not all of them. The repertoire holds 90,000 to 110,000 clones, with more than 60% as singletons. A note on this clone: Its cognate antigen is unknown. Sequence at one end of the junction differs from germline and may be a read error.

The chain recombines TRBV7-9 with TRBJ2-7; possibly TRBD1 for D (5 bases). This sequence was found in a man aged 25-45 years in good health and CMV-seronegative. The sample taken for sequencing was PBMCs. The CDR3 spells CSSSLDSHEQYF. The CDR3 DNA follows: TGTTCCAGCAGCTTAGACAGCCACGAGCAGTACTTC.